These 8 T cell receptor beta chains were all obtained from the same sample, sequenced in a study of identical twins. Using its own MiXCR run on the 5' RACE reads, TCRdb lists one record per CDR3 protein. This table has some 570,000 distinct CDR3 sequences, 20% to 25% appearing once. The data also belong to a second study, concerning yellow fever vaccine responses in identical twins.

The sample taken for sequencing was CD4+ T cells sorted from blood. The source is a woman between 18 and 29 years old in good health.

The chain uses TRBV11-3 and TRBJ2-5; a possible D gene is TRBD1 (6 bases). The CDR3 covers 14 residues. V lost 5 bases, J lost 1 base, and 11 bases lay in between. In germline, CDR1 is SGHNT, CDR2 YENEEA. The CDR3 loop reads CASSRGGTQETQYF. In nucleotides, the CDR3 is TGTGCCAGCAGCCGTGGGGGCACCCAAGAGACCCAGTACTTC.

The genes are TRBV20-1 and TRBJ1-1; the D is unclear. The CDR3 sequence is 10 residues long. Trimming removed 3 bases from V and 5 bases from J, with 4 bases in between. Germline-derived CDR1 and CDR2 are DFQATT and SNEGSKA (reference sequence). The DNA of the CDR3 is TGCAGTGCTAGGACAACTGAAGCTTTCTTT. Translating it yields CSARTTEAFF.

V usage is TRBV10-1 and J usage is TRBJ2-5; the D call may be TRBD1 or TRBD2 (6 bases each). The V end was cut by 3 bases, the J end by 7 bases, with 21 bases between. The CDR3 is made up of 16 amino acids. Looked up from germline, CDR1 is WNHNN and CDR2 is SYGVQD (reference sequence). In DNA form, the CDR3 reads TGCGCCAGCAGTGACTCGACTAGGGGGACAACGTGGACCCAGTACTTC. Protein: CASSDSTRGTTWTQYF.

This clonotype was recorded a few times. The chain uses TRBV27 and TRBJ2-7; 12 positions agree with TRBD1. CDR1 is MNHEY, CDR2 SMNVEV, per germline (reference sequence). Trimming took 10 bases from V and 4 from J; bases not matched to a gene: 14. CDR3 size: 16 residues. The CDR3 DNA reads as TGTGCCACGGCCAAATCCCCGGGACAGGGGGCTTACGAGCAGTACTTC. Residues: CATAKSPGQGAYEQYF.

This clonotype has at least ten counts. The rearrangement joins TRBV5-1 to TRBJ2-1; maybe TRBD2 (6 bases). Germline values: CDR1 SGHRS, CDR2 YFSETQ. CDR3 size: 15 residues. The germline V and J ends were trimmed by 4 bases and 2 bases, with 13 bases remaining between them. Here the CDR3 DNA reads TGCGCCAGCAGCCCCCCTCCGGGGGCCTACAATGAGCAGTTCTTC. It translates to CASSPPPGAYNEQFF.

The table lists this clonotype with a few counts. This chain uses TRBV10-3 with TRBJ2-3; 7 nucleotides agree with TRBD2. Germline-derived CDR1 and CDR2 are ENHRY and SYGVKD. J was trimmed by 2 bases and V by 11 bases; bases with no gene match: 22. This CDR3 has 18 amino acids. The CDR3 spells CASSRPQASGLSTDTQYF. CDR3 DNA sequence: TGTGCCTCATCTAGGCCTCAGGCTAGCGGACTCTCCACAGATACGCAGTATTTT.

This chain uses TRBV7-2 with TRBJ2-7; 9 bases are a match to TRBD2. The CDR3 extends over 17 amino acids. The V gene's germline CDR1 is SGHTA and CDR2 FQGNSA. V lost 1 base to trimming and J lost 4 bases; unmatched junction nucleotides: 11. CDR3: CASSLGISGRSSYEQYF. DNA for the CDR3: TGTGCCAGCAGCTTAGGTATTAGCGGGAGAAGTTCGTACGAGCAGTACTTC.

The chain has TRBV10-1 and TRBJ1-1; D may be TRBD1 (5 bases). Trimming pared 7 bases from V and 1 base from J, leaving 10 bases between. The V gene's germline CDR1 is WNHNN and CDR2 SYGVQD (reference sequence). The CDR3 contains 13 residues. The CDR3 DNA reads as TGCGCCAGCACCCGGGACCGGAACACTGAAGCTTTCTTT. Translated, it gives CASTRDRNTEAFF.